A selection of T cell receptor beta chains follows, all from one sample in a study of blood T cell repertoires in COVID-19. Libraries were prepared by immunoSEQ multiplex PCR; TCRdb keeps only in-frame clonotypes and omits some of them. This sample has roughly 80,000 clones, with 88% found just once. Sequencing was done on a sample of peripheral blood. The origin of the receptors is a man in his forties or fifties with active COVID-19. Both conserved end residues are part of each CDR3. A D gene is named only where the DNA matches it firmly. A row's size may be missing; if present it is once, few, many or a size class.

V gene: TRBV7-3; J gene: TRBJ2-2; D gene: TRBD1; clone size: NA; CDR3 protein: CASSLGQGARELFF; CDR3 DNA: TGTGCCAGCAGCCTAGGACAGGGGGCGAGAGAGCTGTTTTTT
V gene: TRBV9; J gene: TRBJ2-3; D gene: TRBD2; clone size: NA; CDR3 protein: CASSVATSGRFGTDTQYF; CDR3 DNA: TGTGCCAGCAGCGTAGCAACTAGCGGGAGGTTTGGGACAGATACGCAGTATTTT
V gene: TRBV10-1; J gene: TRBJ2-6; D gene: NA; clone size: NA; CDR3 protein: CASSESPPTRGSGANVLTF; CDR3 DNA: TGCGCCAGCAGTGAGTCTCCCCCCACAAGGGGAAGTGGGGCCAACGTCCTGACTTTC
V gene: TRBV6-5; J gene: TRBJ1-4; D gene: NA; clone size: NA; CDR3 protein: CASSGLDSNEKLFF; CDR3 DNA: TGTGCCAGCAGCGGCCTGGACAGTAATGAAAAACTGTTTTTT
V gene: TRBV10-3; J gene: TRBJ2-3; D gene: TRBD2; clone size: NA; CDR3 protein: CAISEGRGGTDTQYF; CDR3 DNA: TGTGCCATCAGTGAGGGGAGGGGCGGTACAGATACGCAGTATTTT
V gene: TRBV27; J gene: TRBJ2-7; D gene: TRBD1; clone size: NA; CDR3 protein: CASSLTYGTGGGQQYF; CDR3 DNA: TGTGCCAGCAGTTTGACATACGGGACAGGGGGCGGACAGCAGTACTTC
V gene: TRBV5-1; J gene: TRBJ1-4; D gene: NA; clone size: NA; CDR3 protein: CASSFGANEKLFF; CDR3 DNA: TGCGCCAGCAGCTTCGGAGCTAATGAAAAACTGTTTTTT
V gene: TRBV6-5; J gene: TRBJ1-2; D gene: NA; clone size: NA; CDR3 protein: CASRTALTSNYGYTF; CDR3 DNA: TGTGCCAGCAGGACTGCACTGACTTCTAACTATGGCTACACCTTC
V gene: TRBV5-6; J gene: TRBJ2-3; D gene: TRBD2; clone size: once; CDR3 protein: CASSFDSGAADTQYF; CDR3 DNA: TGTGCCAGCAGCTTCGACAGCGGGGCGGCAGATACGCAGTATTTT
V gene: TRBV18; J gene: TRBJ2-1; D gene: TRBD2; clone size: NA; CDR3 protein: CASSPSGRSLNEQFF; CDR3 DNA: TGTGCCAGCTCCCCTAGCGGGAGGTCCCTAAATGAGCAGTTCTTC
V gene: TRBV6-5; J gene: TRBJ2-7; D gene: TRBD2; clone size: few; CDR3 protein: CAAGGSGTEQYF; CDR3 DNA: TGTGCCGCGGGGGGTAGCGGTACCGAGCAGTACTTC
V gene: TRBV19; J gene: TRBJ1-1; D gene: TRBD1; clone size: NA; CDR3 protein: CASSPGQGGGTEAFF; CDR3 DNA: TGTGCCAGTAGTCCCGGACAGGGAGGGGGAACTGAAGCTTTCTTT
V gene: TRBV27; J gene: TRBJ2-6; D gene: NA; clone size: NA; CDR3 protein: CASSLSSGANVLTF; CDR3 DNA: TGTGCCAGCAGTCTGAGCTCTGGGGCCAACGTCCTGACTTTC
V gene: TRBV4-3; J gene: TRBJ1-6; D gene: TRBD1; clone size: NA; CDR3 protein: CASSQEAVQGANSPLHF; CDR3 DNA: TGCGCCAGCAGCCAAGAAGCGGTACAGGGGGCTAATTCACCCCTCCACTTT